The rows below give T cell receptor beta chains drawn from one sample of a study of PD-L1 blockade in urothelial cancer. The repertoire was sequenced with immunoSEQ multiplex PCR; TCRdb's copy has only in-frame clones and lacks some. The sample lists about 56,000 clones, over 75% occurring once. The material sequenced was PBMCs, taken around atezolizumab (anti-PD-L1) treatment. The receptors stem from a man between 70 and 80 years old with urothelial cancer. CDR3s include the opening cysteine and the closing phenylalanine or tryptophan. Each record gives: clone size, CDR3 length, V gene, D gene, J gene, CDR3 DNA, CDR3 protein. A D gene is named only where the DNA matches it firmly. The listing skips clone size in some rows; elsewhere it reads once, few, many or a size class.

size: NA; length: 14; V: TRBV27; D: NA; J: TRBJ1-2; DNA: TGTGCCAGCAGTTTAAATGGCTGGGCTCAGGGCTACACCTTC; CDR3: CASSLNGWAQGYTF
size: few; length: 11; V: TRBV30; D: NA; J: TRBJ1-1; DNA: TGTGCCTGGAAGCCGGGACACGAAGCTTTCTTT; CDR3: CAWKPGHEAFF
size: NA; length: 16; V: TRBV28; D: TRBD1; J: TRBJ1-5; DNA: TGTGCCAGCAGTTTCGCGCAGGGGGCTAAGAATCAGCCCCAGCATTTT; CDR3: CASSFAQGAKNQPQHF
size: NA; length: 16; V: TRBV4-1; D: NA; J: TRBJ1-4; DNA: TGCGCCAGCAGCCAAGATAATCGACAGGTGACTGAAAAACTGTTTTTT; CDR3: CASSQDNRQVTEKLFF
size: NA; length: 14; V: TRBV10-3; D: NA; J: TRBJ2-2; DNA: TGTGCCACCGAGGGGGGGAGGGCCGCCGGGGAGCTGTTTTTT; CDR3: CATEGGRAAGELFF
size: NA; length: 17; V: TRBV4-1; D: NA; J: TRBJ2-5; DNA: TGCGCCAGCAGCCAAGTGGGCCGAAGGAGGGGAAGAGAGACCCAGTACTTC; CDR3: CASSQVGRRRGRETQYF
size: NA; length: 15; V: TRBV9; D: TRBD2; J: TRBJ2-1; DNA: TGTGCCAGCAGCGTTAGCGGGAGGTTATACAATGAGCAGTTCTTC; CDR3: CASSVSGRLYNEQFF
size: once; length: 15; V: TRBV6-6; D: NA; J: TRBJ2-7; DNA: TGTGCCAGCCAAAAGGGGCGGGGCGGCGCCTACGAGCAGTACTTC; CDR3: CASQKGRGGAYEQYF
size: NA; length: 15; V: TRBV5-1; D: TRBD1; J: TRBJ2-1; DNA: TGCGCCAGCAGCTTAACTGGGACAGGGGACAATGAGCAGTTCTTC; CDR3: CASSLTGTGDNEQFF
size: NA; length: 11; V: TRBV10-3; D: NA; J: TRBJ2-7; DNA: TGTGCCATCAGTGTAGAGCACGAGCAGTACTTC; CDR3: CAISVEHEQYF
size: NA; length: 15; V: TRBV9; D: TRBD2; J: TRBJ2-1; DNA: TGTGCCAGCAGCGCCACTAGCGGGACGGTCGGTGAGCAGTTCTTC; CDR3: CASSATSGTVGEQFF
size: NA; length: 16; V: TRBV7-8; D: TRBD1; J: TRBJ1-5; DNA: TGTGCCAGCAGCTTAGCGCGGGACAGGAGCAATCAGCCCCAGCATTTT; CDR3: CASSLARDRSNQPQHF
size: NA; length: 15; V: TRBV7-3; D: TRBD2; J: TRBJ2-1; DNA: TGTGCCAGCAGCATAAGACTAGCAGAGTACAATGAGCAGTTCTTC; CDR3: CASSIRLAEYNEQFF
size: NA; length: 11; V: TRBV20-1; D: NA; J: TRBJ1-2; DNA: TGCAGTGCTGGGACGACGGGGGACTACACCTTC; CDR3: CSAGTTGDYTF
size: NA; length: 15; V: TRBV18; D: NA; J: TRBJ1-1; DNA: TGTGCCAGCTCACCATCTTTTCGCAGGGACACTGAAGCTTTCTTT; CDR3: CASSPSFRRDTEAFF
size: NA; length: 15; V: TRBV7-8; D: TRBD1; J: TRBJ1-2; DNA: TGTGCCAGCAGCTTAGACAGGGGCTATGACTATGGCTACACCTTC; CDR3: CASSLDRGYDYGYTF
size: once; length: 13; V: TRBV27; D: NA; J: TRBJ2-5; DNA: TGTGCCAGCAGTTTCGGGGGTGTGGAGACCCAGTACTTC; CDR3: CASSFGGVETQYF
size: NA; length: 13; V: TRBV11-2; D: TRBD1; J: TRBJ1-5; DNA: TGTGCCAGCAGCCCACAGGGGGATCAGCCCCAGCATTTT; CDR3: CASSPQGDQPQHF
size: NA; length: 15; V: TRBV19; D: NA; J: TRBJ1-1; DNA: TGTGCCAGTAGTACCCTGGTGGGTCGGGACACTGAAGCTTTCTTT; CDR3: CASSTLVGRDTEAFF
size: NA; length: 16; V: TRBV5-5; D: TRBD2; J: TRBJ2-3; DNA: TGTGCCAGCAGCTCAGAGGGGAGGGTTAGCACAGATACGCAGTATTTT; CDR3: CASSSEGRVSTDTQYF
size: once; length: 15; V: TRBV28; D: TRBD2; J: TRBJ2-1; DNA: TGTGCCAGCAGTTCGCCCCGAACGGGAGGGCGAGAGCAGTTCTTC; CDR3: CASSSPRTGGREQFF
size: NA; length: 15; V: TRBV27; D: NA; J: TRBJ2-1; DNA: TGTGCCAGCAGTTCCCGCGGGAATGGGTACAATGAGCAGTTCTTC; CDR3: CASSSRGNGYNEQFF
size: once; length: 14; V: TRBV19; D: TRBD2; J: TRBJ2-1; DNA: TGTGCCAGTAGAGGACTAGCGGGCTACAATGAGCAGTTCTTC; CDR3: CASRGLAGYNEQFF
size: NA; length: 16; V: TRBV4-1; D: TRBD2; J: TRBJ2-7; DNA: TGCGCCAGCAGCCCCAGTGGGCTAGCGGGTAACGACGAGCAGTACTTC; CDR3: CASSPSGLAGNDEQYF
size: NA; length: 14; V: TRBV29-1; D: TRBD1; J: TRBJ2-1; DNA: TGCAGCGCAAGACAGGGTATCCTCTACAATGAGCAGTTCTTC; CDR3: CSARQGILYNEQFF
size: NA; length: 13; V: TRBV6-6; D: TRBD1; J: TRBJ1-1; DNA: TGTGCCAGCAGGCCGTTGACAGGGACTGAAGCTTTCTTT; CDR3: CASRPLTGTEAFF
size: NA; length: 15; V: TRBV6-1; D: TRBD1; J: TRBJ1-4; DNA: TGTGCCAGCAGGGGGGGACAGCGAGTTAATGAAAAACTGTTTTTT; CDR3: CASRGGQRVNEKLFF
size: once; length: 11; V: TRBV7-8; D: NA; J: TRBJ2-7; DNA: TGTGCCAGCAGCTTAGGACGGGGGCAGTACTTC; CDR3: CASSLGRGQYF
size: NA; length: 17; V: TRBV9; D: TRBD1; J: TRBJ2-2; DNA: TGTGCCAGCAGCGTAGATACCCCCAGGGGGCACGGCGGGGAGCTGTTTTTT; CDR3: CASSVDTPRGHGGELFF
size: NA; length: 13; V: TRBV5-5; D: NA; J: TRBJ1-1; DNA: TGTGCCAGCAGCTCAAGCGGGAACACTGAAGCTTTCTTT; CDR3: CASSSSGNTEAFF
size: NA; length: 15; V: TRBV4-1; D: TRBD2; J: TRBJ2-2; DNA: TGCGCCAGCAGCCGTCGGGAGGATCACACCGGGGAGCTGTTTTTT; CDR3: CASSRREDHTGELFF
size: many; length: 17; V: TRBV5-4; D: TRBD2; J: TRBJ2-1; DNA: TGTGCCAGCAGCTTGGGGGTGGGCGGGAGTGCTCTAAATGAGCAGTTCTTC; CDR3: CASSLGVGGSALNEQFF
size: once; length: 16; V: TRBV6-5; D: NA; J: TRBJ2-1; DNA: TGTGCCAGCAGTTACTCTGGACTCCGAATGGCAACTGAGCAGTTCTTC; CDR3: CASSYSGLRMATEQFF
size: NA; length: 16; V: TRBV9; D: NA; J: TRBJ1-3; DNA: TGTGCCAGCAGCGCCGGCCTACAGGGAGCCGGAAACACCATATATTTT; CDR3: CASSAGLQGAGNTIYF
size: NA; length: 14; V: TRBV2; D: TRBD2; J: TRBJ2-7; DNA: TGTGCCAGCAGTGACTCTAGCGGGAGTTACGAGCAGTACTTC; CDR3: CASSDSSGSYEQYF
size: NA; length: 16; V: TRBV5-1; D: TRBD1; J: TRBJ2-1; DNA: TGCGCCAGCAGCGGGAGCACAGGGGGGTCCTACAATGAGCAGTTCTTC; CDR3: CASSGSTGGSYNEQFF
size: NA; length: 20; V: TRBV18; D: TRBD1; J: TRBJ1-2; DNA: TGTGCCAGCTCACCAGTCCGGTCAGTCCTTGACGGGACAGCTAACTATGGCTACACCTTC; CDR3: CASSPVRSVLDGTANYGYTF
size: NA; length: 15; V: TRBV19; D: TRBD2; J: TRBJ2-1; DNA: TGTGCCAGTAGTATAGCGGGGGGACTAGCGGGTGAGCAGTTCTTC; CDR3: CASSIAGGLAGEQFF
size: NA; length: 16; V: TRBV5-6; D: NA; J: TRBJ1-6; DNA: TGTGCCAGCAGCCCCACAGGGAGCTCCTATAATTCACCCCTCCACTTT; CDR3: CASSPTGSSYNSPLHF
size: NA; length: 18; V: TRBV4-2; D: TRBD1; J: TRBJ2-6; DNA: TGTGCCAGCAGCCCCCGGACAGGGGTTCTCTCTGGGGCCAACGTCCTGACTTTC; CDR3: CASSPRTGVLSGANVLTF
size: once; length: 15; V: TRBV5-1; D: TRBD2; J: TRBJ2-3; DNA: TGCGCCAGCCGCCTGTCCGGGACTAGGGCGAGATACGCGTATTTT; CDR3: CASRLSGTRARYAYF
size: NA; length: 14; V: TRBV28; D: NA; J: TRBJ1-1; DNA: TGTGCCAGCAGTTTCGAGGGTATGAGTTCTGAAGCTTTCTTT; CDR3: CASSFEGMSSEAFF
size: many; length: 13; V: TRBV6-1; D: TRBD1; J: TRBJ2-7; DNA: TGTGCCAGCAGTAACCGGGACAGCTACGAGCAGTACTTC; CDR3: CASSNRDSYEQYF
size: NA; length: 15; V: TRBV6-5; D: TRBD2; J: TRBJ2-7; DNA: TGTGCCAGCAGTAGTTACCGGGACCCGGGGGGCGAGCAGTACTTC; CDR3: CASSSYRDPGGEQYF
size: NA; length: 16; V: TRBV23-1; D: TRBD1; J: TRBJ2-3; DNA: TGCGCCAGCAGTCAAGTGGGACAGGGAGGGCCAGATACGCAGTATTTT; CDR3: CASSQVGQGGPDTQYF
size: NA; length: 14; V: TRBV5-1; D: TRBD2; J: TRBJ2-1; DNA: TGCGCCAGCAGCTTAGCGGGAGGGCCGAATGAGCAGTTCTTC; CDR3: CASSLAGGPNEQFF
size: NA; length: 17; V: TRBV4-1; D: TRBD2; J: TRBJ2-2; DNA: TGCGCCAGCAGCGATATACGAACTAGCGGGAGGGCCGGGGAGCTGTTTTTT; CDR3: CASSDIRTSGRAGELFF
size: NA; length: 15; V: TRBV19; D: TRBD1; J: TRBJ2-3; DNA: TGTGCCAGTAGCGCCCTGGGACAGACTCGAGGTGGGCAGTATTTT; CDR3: CASSALGQTRGGQYF
size: once; length: 16; V: TRBV6-1; D: TRBD2; J: TRBJ2-1; DNA: TGTGCCAGCAGTGTAGGGCGAGCGGGAGGCTACAATGAGCAGTTCTTC; CDR3: CASSVGRAGGYNEQFF
size: once; length: 15; V: TRBV7-6; D: TRBD2; J: TRBJ2-7; DNA: TGTGCCAGCAGCACGACAGCTAGCGGGAGCTACGAGCAGTACTTC; CDR3: CASSTTASGSYEQYF
size: NA; length: 16; V: TRBV5-5; D: TRBD2; J: TRBJ2-3; DNA: TGTGCCAGCAGCCTAAGACTAGCGGGAGGCACAGATACGCAGTATTTT; CDR3: CASSLRLAGGTDTQYF
size: few; length: 16; V: TRBV5-1; D: TRBD2; J: TRBJ2-3; DNA: TGCGCCAGCAGCTTGGCTCTAGCGGGAAAGCACAGATACGCGTATTTT; CDR3: CASSLALAGKHRYAYF
size: once; length: 16; V: TRBV5-1; D: NA; J: TRBJ2-7; DNA: TGCGCCAGCAGCGCGGTTGGGAGAACCGACTCCTACGAGCAGTACTTC; CDR3: CASSAVGRTDSYEQYF
size: NA; length: 14; V: TRBV7-2; D: TRBD1; J: TRBJ2-7; DNA: TGTGCCAGCAGCCAGGCAGGGGGCATCGACGAGCAGTACTTC; CDR3: CASSQAGGIDEQYF
size: NA; length: 14; V: TRBV19; D: TRBD1; J: TRBJ1-2; DNA: TGTGCCAGTAGTATAGGGACAGGGCGCTATGGCTACACCTTC; CDR3: CASSIGTGRYGYTF
size: NA; length: 15; V: TRBV19; D: NA; J: TRBJ2-1; DNA: TGTGCCAGTAGTATAGCTGGCGGCTCCTACAATGAGCAGTTCTTC; CDR3: CASSIAGGSYNEQFF
size: NA; length: 13; V: TRBV6-1; D: NA; J: TRBJ2-5; DNA: TGTGCCAGCAGTGAAGACCTCCCGGGGACCCAGTACTTC; CDR3: CASSEDLPGTQYF